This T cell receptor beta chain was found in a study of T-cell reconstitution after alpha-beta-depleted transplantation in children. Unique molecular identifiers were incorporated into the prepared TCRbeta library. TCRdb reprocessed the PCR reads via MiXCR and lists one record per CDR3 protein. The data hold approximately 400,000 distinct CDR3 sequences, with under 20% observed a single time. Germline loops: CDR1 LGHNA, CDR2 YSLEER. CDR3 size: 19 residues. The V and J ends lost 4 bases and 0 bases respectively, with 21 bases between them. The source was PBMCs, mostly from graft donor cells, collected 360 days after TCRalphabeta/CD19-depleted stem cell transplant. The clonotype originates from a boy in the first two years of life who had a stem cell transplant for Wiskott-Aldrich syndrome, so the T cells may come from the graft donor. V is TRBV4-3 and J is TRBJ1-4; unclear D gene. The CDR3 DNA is TGCGCCAGCAGCCCCAGACGCGCCTTACTATCTGCAACTAATGAAAAACTGTTTTTT. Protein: CASSPRRALLSATNEKLFF.